The 26 T cell receptor beta chains given below trace back to one sample, sequenced in a study of T cell responses to AZD1222 COVID-19 vaccine. Profiled with immunoSEQ multiplex PCR; TCRdb holds only in-frame clones, not every one. In the table there are 90,000 to 150,000 clones, 86% of which are singletons. Sequencing used peripheral blood, obtained on day 0 of AZD1222 vaccination. The source of these receptors is an adult in good health.

This clone showed up just a few times. CDR3 amino acids: CTSSPGGTLNQPQHF. CDR3 DNA sequence: TGCACCAGCAGCCCCGGGGGGACCCTCAATCAGCCCCAGCATTTT. The chain links TRBV1 to TRBJ1-5. TRBV1 is an annotated pseudogene. CDR3 length: 15 amino acids.

The CDR3 loop is CASSQGTGGLYEQYF. The CDR3 DNA reads as TGCGCCAGCAGCCAAGGGACAGGGGGGTTATACGAGCAGTACTTC. V and J are TRBV4-1 and TRBJ2-7; the match to TRBD1 covers 10 bases. The CDR3 runs 15 residues. V shed 1 base and J 4 bases; nucleotides not matched to a gene: 4. Germline CDR1 and CDR2: MGHRA and YSYEKL.

Judged by abundance, this clone is large (0.1 to 1%). The chain couples TRBV5-1 to TRBJ2-7, with 9 bases identical to TRBD2. The V segment lost 4 bases and the J segment 3 bases; nucleotides outside the gene matches: 8. Germline V gene data show CDR1 as SGHRS and CDR2 as YFSETQ. The CDR3 totals 15 residues. CDR3 coding DNA: TGCGCCAGCAGCCCGGCGGGGGGGCAGGGCTACGAGCAGTACTTC. As protein: CASSPAGGQGYEQYF.

V usage is TRBV6-1 and J usage is TRBJ1-1, with a weak D call TRBD1 (6 bases). From germline, CDR1 is MNHNS and CDR2 SASEGT. The CDR3 runs to 15 residues. The ends were cut back, 1 base at V and 3 bases at J, with 12 bases in the middle. The CDR3: CASSEGWGRDTEAFF. The CDR3 nucleotides read TGTGCCAGCAGTGAAGGGTGGGGGCGAGACACTGAAGCTTTCTTT.

This clone has just one count. The chain employs TRBV9 and TRBJ2-7, with 12 bases matching TRBD2. V dropped 4 bases and J dropped 4; count of bases not matched to a gene: 9. This CDR3 region has 16 residues. Looked up from germline, CDR1 is SGDLS and CDR2 is YYNGEE. The CDR3 is CASSIRTSGTTYEQYF. The CDR3 nucleotides are TGTGCCAGCAGCATCCGGACTAGCGGGACTACTTACGAGCAGTACTTC.

V usage is TRBV7-2 and J usage is TRBJ2-4; a possible D gene is TRBD2 (5 bases). Germline CDR1 and CDR2: SGHTA and FQGNSA. This CDR3 region has 13 residues. V shed 4 bases and J shed 4 bases, with 8 bases lying between them. CDR3 amino acids: CASSSRGKNIQYF. CDR3 coding DNA: TGTGCCAGCAGCTCACGGGGAAAAAACATTCAGTACTTC.

V gene TRBV5-6 combines with J gene TRBJ2-1; D is unclear. The CDR3 spans 14 residues. The V gene's germline CDR1 is SGHDT and CDR2 YYEEEE. V dropped 0 bases and J dropped 3 bases, with 7 bases sitting between them. The DNA of the CDR3 is TGTGCCAGCAGCTTGGAGGCAGTCTACAATGAGCAGTTCTTC. Its translation is CASSLEAVYNEQFF.

This rearrangement joins TRBV7-8 to TRBJ2-1, with 12 positions matching TRBD2. Losses at the gene ends were 5 bases for V and 4 bases for J; bases not matched to a gene: 0. CDR1 is SGHVS and CDR2 is FQNEAQ in the germline V gene. The length of the CDR3 is 14 residues. In DNA form, the CDR3 reads TGTGCCAGCAGCGGACTAGCGGGGTACAATGAGCAGTTCTTC. Amino acid sequence: CASSGLAGYNEQFF.

J is TRBJ1-2 and V is TRBV30; unclear D gene. The CDR3 contains 12 residues. Trimming removed 2 bases at V and 0 bases at J, with 4 bases between. Germline CDR1 GTSNPN, CDR2 SVGIG (reference sequence). CDR3 DNA sequence: TGTGCCTGGAGTCAGACTAACTATGGCTACACCTTC. It is translated as CAWSQTNYGYTF. Supplemented by reference TRBV30 and TRBJ1-2, the full variable domain reads SQTIHQWPATLVQPVGSPLSLECTVEGTSNPNLYWYRQAAGRGLQLLFYSVGIGQISSEVPQNLSASRPQDRQFILSSKKLLLSDSGFYLCAWSQTNYGYTFGSGTRLTVV.

V usage is TRBV6-1 and J usage is TRBJ2-6, with 10 positions matching TRBD1. V trimming: 3 bases; J trimming: 3 bases; junction bases outside the gene matches: 8. Germline V lookup: CDR1 MNHNS, CDR2 SASEGT. There are 18 residues in the CDR3. CDR3 amino acids: CASSDPLTGGSGANVLTF. The CDR3 region has the DNA TGTGCCAGCAGTGACCCGTTGACAGGGGGCAGTGGGGCCAACGTCCTGACTTTC.

The chain joins TRBV7-2 to TRBJ2-5, with 7 nucleotides matching TRBD1. V shed 3 bases and J 2 bases; nucleotides not matched to a gene: 3. CDR1 and CDR2 from the germline V gene are SGHTA and FQGNSA. The CDR3 contains 14 residues. The DNA of the CDR3 is TGTGCCAGCAGCTTCCCGACAGGGCAAGAGACCCAGTACTTC. As protein: CASSFPTGQETQYF.

J is TRBJ1-2 and V is TRBV19, with TRBD1 matching over 7 bases. The CDR3 extends over 15 amino acids. V was pared by 4 bases and J by 2 bases, with 7 bases of the junction left unmatched. The germline V gene has CDR1 LNHDA and CDR2 SQIVND (reference sequence). The CDR3 loop reads CASSRTGTVNYGYTF. Written as DNA, the CDR3 is TGTGCCAGTAGTAGAACCGGGACAGTAAACTATGGCTACACCTTC.

This chain joins TRBV4-2 and TRBJ2-2; 13 bases are a match to TRBD2. The ends lost 3 bases at V and 8 bases at J; junction bases unmatched: 6. This CDR3 spans 16 amino acids. The germline V gene has CDR1 LGHNA and CDR2 YNFKEQ. The CDR3 loop reads CASSQAGTSGTGELFF. As DNA, the CDR3 is TGTGCCAGCAGCCAGGCCGGGACTAGCGGGACGGGGGAGCTGTTTTTT.

This chain uses TRBV5-6 with TRBJ2-7; 9 bases align to TRBD2. The V segment lost 3 bases and the J segment 4 bases; nucleotides outside the gene matches: 5. The length of the CDR3 is 14 residues. The V gene's germline CDR1 is SGHDT and CDR2 YYEEEE. DNA of the CDR3: TGTGCCAGCAGCTGGAGGGCGGGAGGGTACGAGCAGTACTTC. It translates to CASSWRAGGYEQYF.

This chain links TRBV19 with TRBJ1-2, with 7 bases that match TRBD1. The CDR3 runs to 13 residues. With V trimmed by 5 bases and J by 3 bases, 3 bases remained unmatched. Germline V gene sequence: CDR1 LNHDA, CDR2 SQIVND (reference sequence). The CDR3: CASSEDRDYGYTF. Here the CDR3 DNA reads TGTGCCAGTAGTGAAGACAGGGACTATGGCTACACCTTC.

V is TRBV3-1 (or the pseudogene TRBV3-2) and J is TRBJ2-3, with a weak D call TRBD2 (5 bases). The V gene lost 3 bases and the J gene lost 4 bases, with 11 bases spanning the gap. The CDR3 runs to 14 residues. Germline CDR1 reads LGHDT; CDR2 reads YNNKEL (reference sequence). The CDR3 nucleotides read TGTGCCAGCAGCCAGAACGCGGGTTCAGATACGCAGTATTTT. It is translated as CASSQNAGSDTQYF.

The chain links TRBV30 to TRBJ2-7; no clear D gene. Germline assignment: CDR1 GTSNPN and CDR2 SVGIG (reference sequence). The CDR3 runs to 11 residues. Trimming took 2 bases from V and 2 from J, leaving 4 bases between them. The CDR3 nucleotides read TGTGCCTGGAGTAGCACCTACGAGCAGTACTTC. It yields the protein CAWSSTYEQYF.

The V call is TRBV29-1, the J call TRBJ2-3; D unresolved. Germline values: CDR1 SQVTM, CDR2 ANQGSEA. This CDR3 is 10 amino acids long. V lost 3 bases and J lost 10, with 8 bases in between. The CDR3 protein is CSVELNPQYF. CDR3 bases: TGCAGCGTTGAGTTGAACCCGCAGTATTTT.

In DNA form, the CDR3 reads TGTGCCAGCTGGGACTTGCGTGTGGGCACAGATACGCAGTATTTT. This gives the protein CASWDLRVGTDTQYF. V is TRBV6-5 and J is TRBJ2-3; D is perhaps TRBD2 (6 bases). This CDR3 spans 15 amino acids. Trimming removed 8 bases at V and 1 base at J, with 16 bases between. Germline CDR1 is MNHEY and CDR2 is SVGAGI.

The chain carries TRBV28 and TRBJ1-5, with TRBD1 matching over 7 bases. This CDR3 region has 15 residues. V lost 11 bases to trimming and J lost 3 bases; unmatched junction nucleotides: 13. CDR1 and CDR2 (germline): MDHEN, SYDVKM. CDR3 in amino acids: CAGGGGTAPNQPQHF. In DNA form, the CDR3 reads TGTGCCGGAGGGGGTGGGACAGCCCCCAATCAGCCCCAGCATTTT.

The V call is TRBV28, the J call TRBJ1-2, with a possible D match to TRBD1 (6 bases). CDR1 and CDR2 (germline): MDHEN, SYDVKM. Trimming cost V 6 bases and J 8 bases, with 19 bases left between them. The CDR3 consists of 14 residues. CDR3 protein: CASSTLQGTVGYTF. CDR3 bases: TGTGCCAGCAGCACTCTACAGGGAACTGTCGGCTACACCTTC.

The CDR3 DNA reads as TGTGCCACCAGCAGGGTAGGGACAGGTGAAAAACTGTTTTTT. It codes for CATSRVGTGEKLFF. This rearrangement joins TRBV15 to TRBJ1-4, with 8 bases matching TRBD1. With 3 bases clipped from V and 7 bases from J, the junction kept 4 bases outside the gene matches. This CDR3 has 14 amino acids. CDR1 and CDR2 (germline): LNHNV, YYDKDF (reference sequence). Full variable domain (rest looked up from reference TRBV15 and TRBJ1-4): DAMVIQNPRYQVTQFGKPVTLSCSQTLNHNVMYWYQQKSSQAPKLLFHYYDKDFNNEADTPDNFQSRRPNTSFCFLDIRSPGLGDTAMYLCATSRVGTGEKLFFGSGTQLSVL.

This clone was seen once. The chain couples TRBV3-1 (or the pseudogene TRBV3-2) to TRBJ2-3; 9 bases are shared with TRBD2. The length of the CDR3 is 19 residues. Germline V gene sequence: CDR1 LGHDT, CDR2 YNNKEL (reference sequence). V lost 1 base to trimming and J lost 0 bases; unmatched junction nucleotides: 11. CDR3 sequence reads: CASSQVSGGSTGSTDTQYF. In DNA form, the CDR3 reads TGTGCCAGCAGCCAAGTGAGCGGGGGGTCTACCGGGAGCACAGATACGCAGTATTTT.

The chain has TRBV5-6 and TRBJ1-1; no reliable D call. V dropped 1 base and J dropped 6 bases, with 10 bases sitting between them. This CDR3 comprises 13 residues. Germline lookup yields CDR1 SGHDT and CDR2 YYEEEE. The CDR3 DNA reads TGTGCCAGCAGCTTGAGGGTCAAGGCTGAAGCTTTCTTT. Its protein product is CASSLRVKAEAFF.

The chain recombines TRBV20-1 with TRBJ2-7; D is undetermined. Per germline, CDR1 DFQATT and CDR2 SNEGSKA (reference sequence). Trimming took 3 bases from V and 4 from J, leaving 10 bases between them. CDR3 size: 12 residues. CDR3 sequence reads: CSASSGDYEQYF. The CDR3 nucleotides are TGCAGTGCTAGTAGTGGGGATTACGAGCAGTACTTC.

This chain connects TRBV4-1 to TRBJ1-2; TRBD1 agrees at 7 bases. This CDR3 has 16 residues. V lost 0 bases to trimming and J lost 4 bases; unmatched junction nucleotides: 8. Germline loops: CDR1 MGHRA, CDR2 YSYEKL. The CDR3 nucleotides read TGCGCCAGCAGCCAAGAGGGACGACAGGGTGTCTATGGCTACACCTTC. It specifies CASSQEGRQGVYGYTF.